This T cell receptor beta chain was captured by sequencing in a study of T cell responses to AZD1222 COVID-19 vaccine. Notes on the study in general: Baseline serology detected seropositivity in only six AZD1222 recipients.

The table came from immunoSEQ multiplex PCR; TCRdb's copy has only in-frame clones and leaves some out. The sample yields over 130,000 clones, roughly 90% seen once. A remark on this clone: What it binds is not known.

The receptor comes from an adult in good health. Sample: peripheral blood, taken on day 0 of AZD1222 vaccination.

CDR3 region: CASRLRGDYGYTF. The CDR3 coding sequence is TGTGCCAGCAGACTAAGAGGAGACTATGGCTACACCTTC. This chain joins TRBV6-6 and TRBJ1-2, with D unresolved. Germline CDR1 reads MNHNY; CDR2 reads SVGAGI (reference sequence). The CDR3 loop spans 13 amino acids. The V end was cut by 6 bases, the J end by 3 bases, with 11 bases between.